A single sample is the source of the 9 T cell receptor beta chains below, sequenced in a study of OX40 agonist ivuxolimab in advanced cancers. Using immunoSEQ multiplex PCR, the repertoire was profiled, and TCRdb retains in-frame clones only, with some absent. The sample has fewer than 80,000 clones; 85% are singletons. This material consisted of CD4+ or CD8+ T cells sorted from blood, taken in a trial of the OX40 agonist ivuxolimab. The source is an adult with an advanced solid tumor such as melanoma, head and neck, liver or kidney cancer.

This clone was seen just once. The V and J genes are TRBV11-2 and TRBJ1-6; D is undetermined. The V gene lost 1 base and the J gene lost 12 bases, with 10 bases spanning the gap. The CDR3 totals 13 residues. The V gene's germline CDR1 is SGHAT and CDR2 FQNNGV. The CDR3 DNA follows: TGTGCCAGCAGCTTAGGGGTCGGTAAACCCCTCCACTTT. Encoded protein: CASSLGVGKPLHF.

V is TRBV2 and J is TRBJ2-7, with D perhaps assigned TRBD1 or TRBD2 (6 bases each). Germline-derived CDR1 and CDR2 are SNHLY and FYNNEI. This CDR3 is built from 12 residues. V was trimmed by 5 bases and J by 9 bases, leaving 14 bases between them. CDR3 sequence reads: CASSWGAPGQYF. The CDR3 nucleotides read TGTGCCAGCAGTTGGGGGGCGCCTGGGCAGTACTTC.

The chain is built from TRBV5-8 and TRBJ1-1; tentatively, D is TRBD1 (6 bases). The CDR3 sequence is 15 residues long. Trimming left V 3 bases short and J 4 bases short, with 16 bases between. Germline V gives CDR1 SGHTS, CDR2 YDEGEE. CDR3 sequence (DNA): TGTGCCAGCAGCTCAGGGGAGGGTGTGCGCACTGAAGCTTTCTTT. It encodes CASSSGEGVRTEAFF.

The rearrangement joins TRBV27 to TRBJ2-3; 11 positions match TRBD1. The CDR3 is 22 residues long. Germline values: CDR1 MNHEY, CDR2 SMNVEV (reference sequence). The J segment lost 0 bases and the V segment lost 3 bases, leaving 20 bases of the junction unmatched. CDR3 residues: CASSFRDRGIHLAVSSTDTQYF. The CDR3 nucleotides read TGTGCCAGCAGTTTCCGGGACAGGGGGATTCATTTAGCGGTCTCTAGCACAGATACGCAGTATTTT.

The gene calls are TRBV5-4 and TRBJ2-3, with 14 bases matching TRBD2. CDR3 length equals 18 residues. V lost 7 bases to trimming and J lost 0 bases; unmatched junction nucleotides: 10. Germline-derived CDR1 and CDR2 are SGHNT and YYREEE (reference sequence). Written as DNA, the CDR3 is TGTGCCAGCGGCCGAGGACTAGCGGGAGGTCTCAGCACAGATACGCAGTATTTT. It specifies CASGRGLAGGLSTDTQYF.

This rearrangement joins TRBV28 to TRBJ2-7; tentative D call: TRBD1 (6 bases). The germline V and J ends were trimmed by 3 bases and 2 bases, with 11 bases remaining between them. This CDR3 has 14 amino acids. Germline loops: CDR1 MDHEN, CDR2 SYDVKM. In DNA, the CDR3 is TGTGCCAGCAGTTTGGTACAGGGTCCCTACGAGCAGTACTTC. This sequence encodes CASSLVQGPYEQYF.

The V call is TRBV28, the J call TRBJ2-1; D uncertain. Per germline, CDR1 MDHEN and CDR2 SYDVKM. The length of the CDR3 is 14 residues. V was shortened by 4 bases and J by 4 bases, with 11 bases between the two germline ends. The DNA of the CDR3 is TGTGCCAGCAGTTCCTCGAAAGATTACAATGAGCAGTTCTTC. It specifies CASSSSKDYNEQFF. The complete variable domain, with remaining parts taken from reference TRBV28 and TRBJ2-1, reads DVKVTQSSRYLVKRTGEKVFLECVQDMDHENMFWYRQDPGLGLRLIYFSYDVKMKEKGDIPEGYSVSREKKERFSLILESASTNQTSMYLCASSSSKDYNEQFFGPGTRLTVL.

CDR3 nucleotides: TGTGCCAGCAGTCATCCGGGACTAGCAAACACAGATACGCAGTATTTT. Translation: CASSHPGLANTDTQYF. The gene calls are TRBV7-3 and TRBJ2-3; 9 nucleotides match TRBD2. Germline V gene lookup returns CDR1 SGHTA and CDR2 FQGTGA. The CDR3 consists of 16 residues. Trimming cost V 6 bases and J 2 bases; bases outside gene matches: 9.

This CDR3 is CASSPPSGADTQYF. In DNA, the CDR3 is TGTGCCAGCTCACCTCCAAGCGGGGCTGATACGCAGTATTTT. The chain employs TRBV18 and TRBJ2-3; 7 bases line up with TRBD2. The germline CDR1 and CDR2 sequences are KGHSH and LQKENI. The ends lost 3 bases at V and 6 bases at J; junction bases unmatched: 6. The CDR3 contains 14 residues.